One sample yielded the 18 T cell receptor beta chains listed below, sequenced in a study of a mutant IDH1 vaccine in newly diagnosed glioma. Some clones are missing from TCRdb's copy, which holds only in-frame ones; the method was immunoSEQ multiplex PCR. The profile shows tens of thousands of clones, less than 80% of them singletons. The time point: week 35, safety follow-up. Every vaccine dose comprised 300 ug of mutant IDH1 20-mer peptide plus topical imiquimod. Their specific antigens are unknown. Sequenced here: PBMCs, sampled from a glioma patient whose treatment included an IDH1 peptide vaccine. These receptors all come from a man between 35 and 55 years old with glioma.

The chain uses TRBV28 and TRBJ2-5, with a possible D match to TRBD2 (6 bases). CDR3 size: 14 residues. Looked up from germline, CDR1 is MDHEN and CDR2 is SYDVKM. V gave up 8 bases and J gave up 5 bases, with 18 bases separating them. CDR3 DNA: TGTGCCAGCGGCGAGAGGACCGGAGGGGAGACCCAGTACTTC. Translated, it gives CASGERTGGETQYF.

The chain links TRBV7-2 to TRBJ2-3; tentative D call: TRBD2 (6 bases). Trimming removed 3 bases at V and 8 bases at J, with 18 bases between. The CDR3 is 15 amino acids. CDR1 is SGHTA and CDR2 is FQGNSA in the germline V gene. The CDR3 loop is CASSFSGTPGGTQYF. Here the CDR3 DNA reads TGTGCCAGCAGCTTCTCCGGGACCCCCGGGGGTACGCAGTATTTT.

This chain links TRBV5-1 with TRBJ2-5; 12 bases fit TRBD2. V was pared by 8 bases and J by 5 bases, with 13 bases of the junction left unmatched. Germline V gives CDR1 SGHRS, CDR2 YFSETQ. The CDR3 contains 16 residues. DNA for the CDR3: TGCGCCAGTACGACTAGCGGGAGCATTCACGAGGAGACCCAGTACTTC. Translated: CASTTSGSIHEETQYF.

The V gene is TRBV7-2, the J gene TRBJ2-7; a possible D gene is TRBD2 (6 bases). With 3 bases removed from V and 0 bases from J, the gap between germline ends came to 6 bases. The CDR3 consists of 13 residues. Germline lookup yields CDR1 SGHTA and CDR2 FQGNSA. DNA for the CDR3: TGTGCCAGCAGCTTTAGCGGCTCCTACGAGCAGTACTTC. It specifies CASSFSGSYEQYF.

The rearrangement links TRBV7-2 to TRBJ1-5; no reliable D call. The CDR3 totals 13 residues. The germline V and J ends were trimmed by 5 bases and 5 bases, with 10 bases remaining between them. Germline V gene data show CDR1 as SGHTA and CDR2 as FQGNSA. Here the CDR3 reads CASSARTDQPQHF. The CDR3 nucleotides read TGTGCCAGCAGCGCCCGGACTGATCAGCCCCAGCATTTT.

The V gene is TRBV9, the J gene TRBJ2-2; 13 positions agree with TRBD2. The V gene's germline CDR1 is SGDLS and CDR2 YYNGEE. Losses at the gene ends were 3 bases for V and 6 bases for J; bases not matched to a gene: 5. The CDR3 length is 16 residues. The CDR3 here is CASSAGLAGDSGELFF. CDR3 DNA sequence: TGTGCCAGCAGCGCAGGACTAGCGGGAGATTCCGGGGAGCTGTTTTTT.

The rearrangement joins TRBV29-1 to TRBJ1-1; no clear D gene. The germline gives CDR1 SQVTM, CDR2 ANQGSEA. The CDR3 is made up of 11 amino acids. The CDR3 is CSTWPSTEAFF. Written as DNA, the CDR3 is TGCAGTACCTGGCCCTCCACTGAAGCTTTCTTT.

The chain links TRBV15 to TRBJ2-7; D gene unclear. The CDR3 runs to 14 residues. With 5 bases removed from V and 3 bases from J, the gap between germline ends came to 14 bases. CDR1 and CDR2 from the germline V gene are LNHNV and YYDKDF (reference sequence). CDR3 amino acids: CATSEGIGYYEQYV. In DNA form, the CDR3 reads TGTGCCACCAGCGAAGGGATCGGATACTACGAGCAGTACGTC.

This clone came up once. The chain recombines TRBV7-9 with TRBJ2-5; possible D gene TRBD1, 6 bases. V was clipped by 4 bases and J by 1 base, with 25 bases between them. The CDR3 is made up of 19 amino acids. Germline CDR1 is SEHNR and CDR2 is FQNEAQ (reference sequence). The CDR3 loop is CASSSRGQKQGGGQETQYF. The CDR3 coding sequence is TGTGCCAGCAGCTCCAGAGGACAGAAACAGGGTGGGGGCCAAGAGACCCAGTACTTC.

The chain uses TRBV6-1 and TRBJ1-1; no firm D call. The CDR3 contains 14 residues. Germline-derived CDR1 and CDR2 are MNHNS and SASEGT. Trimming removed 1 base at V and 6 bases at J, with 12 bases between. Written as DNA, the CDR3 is TGTGCCAGCAGTGAAGAAGGTTGGCGGGCTGAAGCTTTCTTT. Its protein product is CASSEEGWRAEAFF.

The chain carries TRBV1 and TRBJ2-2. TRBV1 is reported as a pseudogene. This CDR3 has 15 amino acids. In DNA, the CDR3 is TGCACCAGCAGCCTAGACCAGCATGGCACCGGGGAGCTGTTTTTT. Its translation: CTSSLDQHGTGELFF.

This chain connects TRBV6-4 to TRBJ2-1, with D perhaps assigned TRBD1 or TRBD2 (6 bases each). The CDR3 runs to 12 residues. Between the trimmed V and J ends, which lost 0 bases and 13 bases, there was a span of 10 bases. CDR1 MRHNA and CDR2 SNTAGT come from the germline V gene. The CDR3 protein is CASSDSGGLQFF. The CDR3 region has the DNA TGTGCCAGCAGTGACTCAGGGGGACTCCAGTTCTTC.

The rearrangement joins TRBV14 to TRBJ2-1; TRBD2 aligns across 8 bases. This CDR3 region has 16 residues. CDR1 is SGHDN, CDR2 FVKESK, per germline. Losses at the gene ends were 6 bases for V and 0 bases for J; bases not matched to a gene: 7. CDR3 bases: TGTGCCAGCAGGCGTAGCGGGATGAGCTCCTACAATGAGCAGTTCTTC. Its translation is CASRRSGMSSYNEQFF.

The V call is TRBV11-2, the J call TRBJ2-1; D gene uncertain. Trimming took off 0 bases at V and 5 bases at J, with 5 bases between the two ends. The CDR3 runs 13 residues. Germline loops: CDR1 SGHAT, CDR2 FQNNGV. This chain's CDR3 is CASSLERNNEQFF. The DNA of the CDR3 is TGTGCCAGCAGCTTAGAGCGGAACAATGAGCAGTTCTTC.

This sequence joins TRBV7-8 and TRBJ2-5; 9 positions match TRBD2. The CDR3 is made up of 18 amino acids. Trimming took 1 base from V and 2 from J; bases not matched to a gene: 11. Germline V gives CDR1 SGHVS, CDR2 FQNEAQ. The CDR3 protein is CASSLGPSGDDPQETQYF. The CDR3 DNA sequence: TGTGCCAGCAGCTTAGGCCCTAGCGGGGATGATCCTCAAGAGACCCAGTACTTC.

The CDR3 coding sequence is TGTGCCAGCAGCCCCTCTAGCCCACAATCCGGGGAGCTGTTTTTT. Translation: CASSPSSPQSGELFF. The V gene is TRBV27, the J gene TRBJ2-2, with D tentatively TRBD2 (5 bases). The germline V gene encodes CDR1 MNHEY and CDR2 SMNVEV (reference sequence). V lost 6 bases to trimming and J lost 6 bases, with 17 bases between them. The CDR3 has 15 residues.

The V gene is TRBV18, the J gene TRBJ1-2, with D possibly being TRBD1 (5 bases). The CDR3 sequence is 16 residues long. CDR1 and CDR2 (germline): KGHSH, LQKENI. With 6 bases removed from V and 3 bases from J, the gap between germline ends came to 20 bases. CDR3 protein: CASSPRQSLDYYGYTF. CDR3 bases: TGTGCCAGCTCCCCGAGACAGTCCCTGGATTACTATGGCTACACCTTC.

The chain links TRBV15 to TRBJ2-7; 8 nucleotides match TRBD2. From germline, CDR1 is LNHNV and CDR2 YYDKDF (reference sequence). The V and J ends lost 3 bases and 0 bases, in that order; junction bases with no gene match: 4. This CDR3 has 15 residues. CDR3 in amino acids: CATSRGGGSSYEQYV. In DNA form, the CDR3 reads TGTGCCACCAGCAGGGGCGGGGGGAGCTCCTACGAGCAGTACGTC.